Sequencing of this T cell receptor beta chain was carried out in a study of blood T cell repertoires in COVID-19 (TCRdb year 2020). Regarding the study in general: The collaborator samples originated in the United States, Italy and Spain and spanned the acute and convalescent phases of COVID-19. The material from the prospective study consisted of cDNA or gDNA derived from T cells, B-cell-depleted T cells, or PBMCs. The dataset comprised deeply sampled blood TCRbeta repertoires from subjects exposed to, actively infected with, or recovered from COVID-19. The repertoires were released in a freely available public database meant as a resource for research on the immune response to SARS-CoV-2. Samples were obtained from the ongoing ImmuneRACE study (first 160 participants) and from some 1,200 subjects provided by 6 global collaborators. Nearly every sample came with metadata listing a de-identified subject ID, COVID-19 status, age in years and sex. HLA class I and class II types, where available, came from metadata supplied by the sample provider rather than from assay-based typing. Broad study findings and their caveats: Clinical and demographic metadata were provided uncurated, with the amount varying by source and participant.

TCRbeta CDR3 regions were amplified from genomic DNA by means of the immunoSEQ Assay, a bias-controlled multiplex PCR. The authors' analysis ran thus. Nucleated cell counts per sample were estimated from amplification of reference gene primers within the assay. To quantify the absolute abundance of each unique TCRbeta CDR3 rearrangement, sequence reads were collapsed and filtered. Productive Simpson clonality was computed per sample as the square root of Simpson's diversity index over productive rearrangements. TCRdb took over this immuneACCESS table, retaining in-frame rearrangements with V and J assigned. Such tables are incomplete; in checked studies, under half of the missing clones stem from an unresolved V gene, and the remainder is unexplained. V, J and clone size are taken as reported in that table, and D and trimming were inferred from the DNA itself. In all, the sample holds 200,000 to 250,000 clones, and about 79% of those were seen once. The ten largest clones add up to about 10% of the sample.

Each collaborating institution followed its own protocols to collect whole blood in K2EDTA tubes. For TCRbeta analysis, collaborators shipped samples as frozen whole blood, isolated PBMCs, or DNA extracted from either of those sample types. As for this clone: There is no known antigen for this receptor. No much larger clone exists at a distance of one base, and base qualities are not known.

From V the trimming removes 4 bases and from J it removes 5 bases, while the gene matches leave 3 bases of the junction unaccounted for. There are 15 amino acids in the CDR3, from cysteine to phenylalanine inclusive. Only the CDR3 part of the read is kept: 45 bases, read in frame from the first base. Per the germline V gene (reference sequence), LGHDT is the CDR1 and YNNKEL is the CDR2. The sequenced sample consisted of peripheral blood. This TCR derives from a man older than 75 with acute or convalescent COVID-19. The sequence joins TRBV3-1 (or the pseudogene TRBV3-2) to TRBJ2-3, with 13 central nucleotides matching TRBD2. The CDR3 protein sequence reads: CASSPLAGGRDTQYF. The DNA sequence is TGTGCCAGCAGCCCACTAGCGGGGGGGAGAGATACGCAGTATTTT.